These T cell receptor beta chains were read from a single sample in a study of OX40 agonist ivuxolimab in advanced cancers. TCRdb's table, derived via immunoSEQ multiplex PCR, lists solely in-frame clones and lacks some. The repertoire holds more than 100,000 clones, with around 89% as singletons. This sample comprised CD4+ or CD8+ T cells sorted from blood, obtained in a trial of the OX40 agonist ivuxolimab. The receptors were sampled from an adult with an advanced solid tumor such as melanoma, head and neck, liver or kidney cancer. Both conserved end residues are part of each CDR3. The order of the fields is V gene, J gene, CDR3 protein.

v_call: TRBV7-9; j_call: TRBJ2-2; cdr3_aa: CASSSTGAGTGELFF
v_call: TRBV7-2; j_call: TRBJ2-1; cdr3_aa: CASSLTPGQGQFF
v_call: TRBV27; j_call: TRBJ1-6; cdr3_aa: CASSLTGKDSPLHF
v_call: TRBV9; j_call: TRBJ2-6; cdr3_aa: CASSPRIWSGANVLTF
v_call: TRBV29-1; j_call: TRBJ2-4; cdr3_aa: CSVESGGSGIKNIQYF
v_call: TRBV2; j_call: TRBJ1-3; cdr3_aa: CASTSGASGNTIYF
v_call: TRBV6-5; j_call: TRBJ2-3; cdr3_aa: CASSYPGDTQYF
v_call: TRBV7-2; j_call: TRBJ1-1; cdr3_aa: CASQLMRTSEAFF
v_call: TRBV9; j_call: TRBJ2-5; cdr3_aa: CASSGTSGGAGETQYF
v_call: TRBV5-1; j_call: TRBJ2-5; cdr3_aa: CASSLDRKGETQYF
v_call: TRBV27; j_call: TRBJ1-6; cdr3_aa: CASSPRWDSPLHF
v_call: TRBV5-6; j_call: TRBJ2-7; cdr3_aa: CASSSNAVGNHYEQYF
v_call: TRBV7-3; j_call: TRBJ1-5; cdr3_aa: CASSPSGAIRNQPQHF
v_call: TRBV7-9; j_call: TRBJ1-2; cdr3_aa: CASSSKDYGYTF
v_call: TRBV4-3; j_call: TRBJ2-7; cdr3_aa: CASSRYRDRGLYSGYEQYF
v_call: TRBV7-2; j_call: TRBJ2-2; cdr3_aa: CASSLDISGSLIGELFF
v_call: TRBV7-6; j_call: TRBJ1-5; cdr3_aa: CASSLPCLGHQPQHF
v_call: TRBV4-3; j_call: TRBJ2-1; cdr3_aa: CARRGQGKHEQFF
v_call: TRBV18; j_call: TRBJ1-4; cdr3_aa: CASSPPATRGEKLFF
v_call: TRBV9; j_call: TRBJ2-3; cdr3_aa: CASSASTDTQYF
v_call: TRBV11-2; j_call: TRBJ2-5; cdr3_aa: CASSAPRDGRQETQYF
v_call: TRBV18; j_call: TRBJ1-5; cdr3_aa: CASSPGRSGAQHF
v_call: TRBV5-1; j_call: TRBJ1-1; cdr3_aa: CASSLRGANAKNLRTVEAFF
v_call: TRBV4-3; j_call: TRBJ1-6; cdr3_aa: CASSRTIAQGSPLHF
v_call: TRBV9; j_call: TRBJ2-7; cdr3_aa: CASSVGGTGSYEQYF
v_call: TRBV11-2; j_call: TRBJ2-7; cdr3_aa: CASSPGRGLGEQYF
v_call: TRBV15; j_call: TRBJ1-5; cdr3_aa: CATSRDGPGGGRSNQPQHF
v_call: TRBV19; j_call: TRBJ1-2; cdr3_aa: CATLSNRQGYGYTF
v_call: TRBV7-2; j_call: TRBJ1-5; cdr3_aa: CASSLVFGQGSNQPQHF
v_call: TRBV30; j_call: TRBJ1-6; cdr3_aa: CAWSPPVYPGSYNSPLHF
v_call: TRBV7-2; j_call: TRBJ2-2; cdr3_aa: CASSITGAAGELFF
v_call: TRBV2; j_call: TRBJ1-1; cdr3_aa: CASSGQGGTEAFF
v_call: TRBV6-1; j_call: TRBJ2-4; cdr3_aa: CASNVSGRLANIQYF
v_call: TRBV28; j_call: NA; cdr3_aa: CATEGGSTYEQYF
v_call: TRBV28; j_call: TRBJ2-3; cdr3_aa: CASFLRGGGGTDTQYF
v_call: TRBV27; j_call: TRBJ1-5; cdr3_aa: CASSLEMGTGLPQHF
v_call: TRBV29-1; j_call: TRBJ2-1; cdr3_aa: CSVGRAGGIEQFF
v_call: TRBV4-3; j_call: TRBJ1-2; cdr3_aa: CASSQVTGFGYTF
v_call: TRBV5-4; j_call: TRBJ1-2; cdr3_aa: CASSWTGQGFSGYTF
v_call: TRBV6-1; j_call: TRBJ1-3; cdr3_aa: CASSAGTPGPGNTIYF
v_call: TRBV5-5; j_call: TRBJ1-5; cdr3_aa: CASSLSARGPPNQPQHF
v_call: TRBV7-7; j_call: TRBJ2-2; cdr3_aa: CASSLAGELFF
v_call: TRBV28; j_call: TRBJ2-1; cdr3_aa: CASSSGLAVEQFF
v_call: TRBV19; j_call: TRBJ1-2; cdr3_aa: CASSDRGLYGYTF
v_call: TRBV11-2; j_call: TRBJ1-1; cdr3_aa: CASSLEGGVTEAFF
v_call: TRBV10-1; j_call: TRBJ2-7; cdr3_aa: CASSDPGQGYEQYF
v_call: TRBV15; j_call: TRBJ2-7; cdr3_aa: CATSTGTGGEQYF